The clone carrying this T cell receptor (beta chain) was found once. This sample is drawn from a study of CD8 T cells in Susac syndrome. TCR beta was sequenced from blood CD8+ and CD4+ T cells. Negative isolation yielded CD4+ and CD8+ T cells, and FACS enriched TEMRA cells. V lost 1 base to trimming and J lost 9 bases, with 14 bases between them. Germline lookup yields CDR1 SGHRS and CDR2 YFSETQ. The CDR3 has 14 residues. Random hexamers were used to reverse transcribe 0.5 to 1 ug of RNA. The TCR beta CDR3 was amplified by immunoSEQ multiplex PCR across 54 Vbeta, 13 Jbeta. TCRdb reprocessed the immunoSEQ multiplex PCR reads with MiXCR, giving one entry per CDR3 protein. Among about 400,000 distinct CDR3 sequences listed, approximately 89% were seen once.

Sequenced sample: CD8+ T cells from PBMCs. This sequence was found in a human donor with multiple sclerosis. The J gene is TRBJ2-1, the V gene TRBV5-1; TRBD2 is a possible D gene (5 bases). The CDR3 is CASSLYGGLSEQFF. CDR3 nucleotide sequence: TGCGCCAGCAGCTTGTACGGAGGCCTGAGTGAGCAGTTCTTC.